This TCR beta chain is drawn from a study of patients and donors after allogeneic stem cell transplantation. Per the germline V gene, CDR1 is SGHRS and CDR2 is YFSETQ. V shed 2 bases, J shed 3 bases, and the junction held 3 bases outside the gene matches. This CDR3 contains 14 residues. TCRdb re-analysed the RT-PCR reads in MiXCR, keeping a single row per CDR3 protein. There are fewer than 75,000 distinct CDR3 sequences in the sample; 26% occur only once, and around 27% lies in the top ten. The TCR comes from a human donor who was either an allogeneic HSCT recipient or a stem cell or donor lymphocyte infusion donor (not recorded which). It is not recorded whose cells these are; they may come from a transplant donor. The chain combines TRBV5-1 with TRBJ2-3; 7 bases fit TRBD1. The sample taken for sequencing was blood, either unsorted or a sorted T cell fraction (not recorded which). DNA for the CDR3: TGCGCCAGCAGCTTAGACAGGGTTACAGATACGCAGTATTTT. Translated, it gives CASSLDRVTDTQYF.